The 29 T cell receptor beta chains below all came from one sample that was sequenced in a study of cytomegalovirus exposure and HLA in healthy donors. PCR was performed using 60 Vbeta and 13 Jbeta primers. Data came from immunoSEQ multiplex PCR; TCRdb stores just in-frame clones and leaves some out. This sample carries around 100,000 clones, under 85% of them seen once, and the ten largest clones take 4.8%. Sequenced sample: PBMCs. These TCRs come from a man younger than 40 in good health and CMV-seropositive.

This chain uses TRBV5-1 with TRBJ1-5; 9 nucleotides match TRBD1. V lost 1 base, J lost 7 bases, and 15 bases stayed unmatched. Germline CDR1 reads SGHRS; CDR2 reads YFSETQ. The CDR3 consists of 18 residues. CDR3 loop: CASSLNPSGQGLTQPQHF. The CDR3 nucleotides are TGCGCCAGCAGCTTGAACCCGAGCGGACAGGGGTTAACACAGCCCCAGCATTTT.

The gene calls are TRBV30 and TRBJ2-1; 7 positions agree with TRBD1. The CDR3 loop spans 14 amino acids. The junction had 3 bases not matched to a gene; V was cut back by 2 bases and J by 2 bases. Germline CDR1 is GTSNPN and CDR2 is SVGIG (reference sequence). The CDR3, as DNA: TGTGCCTGGAGTCCCGGGACAGCCTACAATGAGCAGTTCTTC. Encoded protein: CAWSPGTAYNEQFF.

In DNA, the CDR3 is TGCGCCAGCAGCTTGGACGGGGGGGCGAACACCGGGGAGCTGTTTTTT. Its protein is CASSLDGGANTGELFF. The chain employs TRBV5-1 and TRBJ2-2, with TRBD2 identical over 8 bases. Losses at the gene ends were 0 bases for V and 0 bases for J; bases not matched to a gene: 1. Germline assignment: CDR1 SGHRS and CDR2 YFSETQ. This CDR3 is 16 amino acids long. The whole variable domain, filled in from reference TRBV5-1 and TRBJ2-2, reads KAGVTQTPRYLIKTRGQQVTLSCSPISGHRSVSWYQQTPGQGLQFLFEYFSETQRNKGNFPGRFSGRQFSNSRSEMNVSTLELGDSALYLCASSLDGGANTGELFFGEGSRLTVL.

V is TRBV28 and J is TRBJ2-7, with 10 bases matching TRBD1. Looked up from germline, CDR1 is MDHEN and CDR2 is SYDVKM. V was clipped by 6 bases and J by 3 bases; unmatched bases: 14. CDR3 length equals 17 residues. The CDR3 loop is CASSEGMGTGAHYEQYF. In DNA, the CDR3 is TGTGCCAGCAGCGAAGGGATGGGGACAGGGGCACACTACGAGCAGTACTTC.

V usage is TRBV2 and J usage is TRBJ1-3, with unresolved D. The CDR3 has 16 amino acids. V was cut by 6 bases and J by 0 bases, with 15 bases left in between. Germline lookup yields CDR1 SNHLY and CDR2 FYNNEI. CDR3 DNA sequence: TGTGCCAGCAGCCAGGATGGTCCTTACTCTGGAAACACCATATATTTT. This gives the protein CASSQDGPYSGNTIYF.

The rearrangement links TRBV18 to TRBJ1-2; TRBD1 agrees at 9 bases. CDR1 KGHSH and CDR2 LQKENI come from the germline V gene. This CDR3 region has 17 residues. The V segment lost 3 bases and the J segment 2 bases; nucleotides outside the gene matches: 10. The CDR3 sequence is CASSPGTGTFGNYGYTF. For the CDR3, the DNA is TGTGCCAGCTCACCCGGGACAGGGACATTCGGGAACTATGGCTACACCTTC. Together with reference TRBV18 and TRBJ1-2, the CDR3 gives the full variable domain: NAGVMQNPRHLVRRRGQEARLRCSPMKGHSHVYWYRQLPEEGLKFMVYLQKENIIDESGMPKERFSAEFPKEGPSILRIQQVVRGDSAAYFCASSPGTGTFGNYGYTFGSGTRLTVV.

This sequence joins TRBV7-9 and TRBJ1-1, with a tentative D call TRBD1 (6 bases). The germline CDR1 and CDR2 sequences are SEHNR and FQNEAQ (reference sequence). V lost 5 bases and J 1 base, leaving 14 bases between the germline ends. This CDR3 contains 15 residues. In nucleotides, the CDR3 is TGTGCCAGCAGCGCCCGAGGGGGGGCGAACACTGAAGCTTTCTTT. It codes for CASSARGGANTEAFF. The full variable domain, in which reference TRBV7-9 and TRBJ1-1 provide the parts outside the CDR3, is DTGVSQNPRHKITKRGQNVTFRCDPISEHNRLYWYRQTLGQGPEFLTYFQNEAQLEKSRLLSDRFSAERPKGSFSTLEIQRTEQGDSAMYLCASSARGGANTEAFFGQGTRLTVV.

This rearrangement joins TRBV30 to TRBJ2-5, with a possible D match to TRBD2 (6 bases). This CDR3 has 13 amino acids. Trimming pared 2 bases from V and 5 bases from J, leaving 12 bases between. Germline assignment: CDR1 GTSNPN and CDR2 SVGIG (reference sequence). CDR3 sequence reads: CAWSLAGQETQYF. DNA of the CDR3: TGTGCCTGGAGTTTGGCGGGGCAGGAGACCCAGTACTTC.

This clone has only a few counts. The gene calls are TRBV27 and TRBJ2-5; a possible D gene is TRBD1 (6 bases). The CDR3 runs 14 residues. With 5 bases removed from V and 1 base from J, the gap between germline ends came to 11 bases. Germline V lookup: CDR1 MNHEY, CDR2 SMNVEV (reference sequence). CDR3 nucleotide sequence: TGTGCCAGCAGTGCCCAGGGGTCCCAAGAGACCCAGTACTTC. This encodes CASSAQGSQETQYF.

J is TRBJ2-1 and V is TRBV2; 13 bases match TRBD2. CDR1 is SNHLY and CDR2 is FYNNEI in the germline V gene. CDR3 size: 14 residues. V shed 4 bases, J shed 14 bases, and the junction held 8 bases outside the gene matches. The CDR3 reads CASSGTSGGTSEFF. Written as DNA, the CDR3 is TGTGCCAGCAGTGGGACTAGCGGGGGAACATCGGAGTTCTTC.

The CDR3 sequence: CASSSASGTGSYEQYF. DNA of the CDR3: TGCGCCAGCAGCTCGGCTTCCGGGACAGGGTCCTACGAGCAGTACTTC. The rearrangement uses TRBV5-1 and TRBJ2-7, with 9 bases lining up with TRBD1. CDR1 is SGHRS and CDR2 is YFSETQ in the germline V gene. The CDR3 sequence is 16 residues long. V dropped 3 bases and J dropped 1; count of bases not matched to a gene: 8.

The rearrangement links TRBV28 to TRBJ2-2, with D possibly TRBD2 on 6 matching bases. The CDR3 spans 15 residues. V was pared by 4 bases and J by 1 base, with 10 bases between. Germline V lookup: CDR1 MDHEN, CDR2 SYDVKM. The CDR3 coding sequence is TGTGCCAGCAGTTCCCCCGGGAGGAACACCGGGGAGCTGTTTTTT. As protein: CASSSPGRNTGELFF.

V usage is TRBV30 and J usage is TRBJ2-5; D is uncertain. The J call is uncertain, as TRBJ2-7 better fits the DNA end. The CDR3 runs 14 residues. CDR1 is GTSNPN and CDR2 is SVGIG in the germline V gene (reference sequence). CDR3 sequence reads: CACHHPQRAYEQYF. The CDR3 DNA reads as TGTGCCTGCCATCACCCCCAGCGAGCCTACGAGCAGTACTTC.

This clone was observed a handful of times. The CDR3 sequence is CASRRHQGGSPLHF. In nucleotides, the CDR3 is TGTGCCAGCAGAAGACACCAGGGGGGATCACCCCTCCACTTT. The V call is TRBV6-5, the J call TRBJ1-6; TRBD1 agrees at 7 bases. The CDR3 length is 14 residues. CDR1 and CDR2 (germline): MNHEY, SVGAGI. J gave up 10 bases and V 6 bases, and 9 bases lay outside the gene matches.

The table lists this clone with a few counts. The V and J genes are TRBV7-6 and TRBJ1-4, with TRBD1 identical over 7 bases. Germline V gene data show CDR1 as SGHVS and CDR2 as FNYEAQ. The CDR3 runs to 11 residues. V lost 6 bases, J lost 8 bases, and 0 bases stayed unmatched. The CDR3 sequence: CASRGQEKLFF. The DNA of the CDR3 is TGTGCCAGCAGGGGACAGGAAAAACTGTTTTTT.

The chain employs TRBV27 and TRBJ2-4, with D perhaps TRBD1 (6 bases). This CDR3 is built from 16 residues. Deletions cut 3 bases from V and 0 bases from J, with 12 bases between. Germline CDR1 is MNHEY and CDR2 is SMNVEV (reference sequence). CDR3 sequence reads: CASSFGGQLAKNIQYF. CDR3 coding DNA: TGTGCCAGCAGTTTCGGAGGACAGCTAGCCAAAAACATTCAGTACTTC.

The CDR3 DNA follows: TGTGCTAGTGGTTTGCAGGGGGCAAGTGAAAAACTGTTTTTT. This gives the protein CASGLQGASEKLFF. The rearrangement uses TRBV12-5 and TRBJ1-4, with 8 bases aligning to TRBD1. The CDR3 is 14 residues long. With 2 bases clipped from V and 7 bases from J, the junction kept 3 bases outside the gene matches. Germline V lookup: CDR1 LGHNT, CDR2 FRNRAP.

The chain links TRBV30 to TRBJ2-1; 9 bases align to TRBD1. This CDR3 comprises 13 residues. J gave up 9 bases and V 2 bases, and 5 bases lay outside the gene matches. The germline CDR1 and CDR2 sequences are GTSNPN and SVGIG (reference sequence). The CDR3 bases are TGTGCCTGGAGTATAACAGGGGGCGGTGAGCAGTTCTTC. Translation gives CAWSITGGGEQFF.

This clone appeared once. The chain employs TRBV13 and TRBJ2-7; 7 bases map to TRBD1. The CDR3 has 14 residues. V lost 5 bases and J lost 3; bases outside the gene matches: 7. Germline values: CDR1 PRHDT, CDR2 FYEKMQ (reference sequence). Written as DNA, the CDR3 is TGTGCCAGCAGCGATAGGGACAGCCTCTACGAGCAGTACTTC. Translating gives CASSDRDSLYEQYF.

V usage is TRBV30 and J usage is TRBJ2-2; 7 nucleotides agree with TRBD1. Looked up from germline, CDR1 is GTSNPN and CDR2 is SVGIG (reference sequence). The CDR3 loop spans 14 amino acids. V shed 0 bases, J shed 6 bases, and the junction held 4 bases outside the gene matches. CDR3 protein: CAWSVLQGAGELFF. The CDR3 nucleotides are TGTGCCTGGAGTGTCCTCCAGGGGGCCGGGGAGCTGTTTTTT.

The rearrangement joins TRBV28 to TRBJ1-1, with D unclear. The V end lost 5 bases, the J end lost 10 bases, and 8 bases lay between the germline ends. The CDR3 length is 10 residues. Germline CDR1 is MDHEN and CDR2 is SYDVKM. The CDR3 sequence is CASSDWVAFF. The CDR3 DNA follows: TGTGCCAGCAGTGACTGGGTAGCTTTCTTT.

This clone was picked up a small number of times. Other DNA sequences in the same sample also yield this CDR3. V gene TRBV19 combines with J gene TRBJ1-5; no clear D gene. Germline V gene lookup returns CDR1 LNHDA and CDR2 SQIVND (reference sequence). The length of the CDR3 is 13 residues. The V end was cut by 6 bases, the J end by 4 bases, with 10 bases between. The CDR3 DNA reads as TGTGCCAGTAGGACCGGGGTGAATCAGCCCCAGCATTTT. The encoded protein is CASRTGVNQPQHF.

This chain uses TRBV19 with TRBJ2-3, with TRBD1 identical over 8 bases. The J segment lost 4 bases and the V segment lost 4 bases, leaving 7 bases of the junction unmatched. This CDR3 is 15 amino acids long. Germline V CDR1 and CDR2: LNHDA, SQIVND (reference sequence). CDR3 nucleotides: TGTGCCAGTAGTAATCAGGACAGGGTGGCAGATACGCAGTATTTT. Translating gives CASSNQDRVADTQYF. The full variable domain, in which reference TRBV19 and TRBJ2-3 provide the parts outside the CDR3, is DGGITQSPKYLFRKEGQNVTLSCEQNLNHDAMYWYRQDPGQGLRLIYYSQIVNDFQKGDIAEGYSVSREKKESFPLTVTSAQKNPTAFYLCASSNQDRVADTQYFGPGTRLTVL.

The chain is built from TRBV5-5 and TRBJ1-4; D not certain. This CDR3 region has 14 residues. V lost 3 bases, J lost 7 bases, and 13 bases lay in between. In germline, CDR1 is SGHKS, CDR2 YYEKEE (reference sequence). The CDR3 region is CASSWVGVGEKLFF. The CDR3 DNA is TGTGCCAGCAGCTGGGTCGGGGTGGGTGAAAAACTGTTTTTT.

The chain joins TRBV7-2 to TRBJ2-1; 11 nucleotides agree with TRBD1. Germline V lookup: CDR1 SGHTA, CDR2 FQGNSA. V was pared by 5 bases and J by 8 bases, with 8 bases of the junction left unmatched. The CDR3 totals 15 residues. As DNA, the CDR3 is TGTGCCAGCAGCCCTTCCGGGACAGGGGGTTATGAGCAGTTCTTC. It codes for CASSPSGTGGYEQFF.

This clone was seen only once. V is TRBV4-2 and J is TRBJ2-1; 10 nucleotides align to TRBD2. From germline, CDR1 is LGHNA and CDR2 YNFKEQ. V gave up 0 bases and J gave up 1 base; unmatched junction bases: 9. The CDR3 sequence is 19 residues long. The CDR3 loop reads CASSQDGTLAGDSYNEQFF. The DNA of the CDR3 is TGTGCCAGCAGCCAAGACGGTACGCTAGCGGGGGATTCCTACAATGAGCAGTTCTTC.

The CDR3 sequence: CASSLLTGNYEQYF. In nucleotides, the CDR3 is TGCGCCAGCAGCTTGCTGACAGGAAACTACGAGCAGTACTTC. This sequence joins TRBV5-1 and TRBJ2-7, with a possible D match to TRBD1 (6 bases). The CDR3 contains 14 residues. CDR1 and CDR2 from the germline V gene are SGHRS and YFSETQ. Trimming left V 1 base short and J 3 bases short, with 11 bases between.

V and J are TRBV5-1 and TRBJ2-7, with 7 bases lining up with TRBD1. The germline V gene has CDR1 SGHRS and CDR2 YFSETQ. This CDR3 contains 14 residues. The J segment lost 7 bases and the V segment lost 2 bases, leaving 9 bases of the junction unmatched. The CDR3 DNA is TGCGCCAGCAGCTTAGGGACAGATGCCTTTGAGCAGTACTTC. This translates into CASSLGTDAFEQYF.

This clone occurred a few times. The chain employs TRBV9 and TRBJ1-5; D not resolved. Per the germline V gene, CDR1 is SGDLS and CDR2 is YYNGEE. The CDR3 totals 14 residues. V was cut by 2 bases and J by 3 bases, with 9 bases left in between. The CDR3 loop is CASSVGQTNQPQHF. For the CDR3, the DNA is TGTGCCAGCAGCGTTGGGCAGACCAATCAGCCCCAGCATTTT.